The clone carrying this T cell receptor (beta chain) was observed at least ten times. The antigen remains undetermined. This sample is drawn from a study of Graves' ophthalmopathy and Graves' hyperthyroidism. Regarding the study as a whole: Blood also held most thyroid clonotypes expanded above 0.001 frequency.

The CDR3 loop spans 16 amino acids. Germline values: CDR1 SGHAT, CDR2 FQNNGV. Deletions cut 1 base from V and 7 bases from J, with 14 bases between. Establishment of the diagnosis relied upon clinical symptoms, serum thyroxine, TRAb, thyroid ultrasound and orbital computed tomography. RNA served as the template for amplifying TCR beta CDR3 regions. First-round RT-PCR employed HTBI primers, with a second-round multiplex PCR after it. Each CDR3 protein is one row after TCRdb ran MiXCR on the multiplex PCR reads. Counted here are roughly 350,000 distinct CDR3 sequences, about 18% occurring once; the ten biggest clones make up roughly 2.6%.

The chain has TRBV11-2 and TRBJ1-6; D not resolved. The sequence was collected from an adult woman with stable Graves' hyperthyroidism. Sequenced material: peripheral blood. The CDR3 here is CASSLGWGLRNSPLHF. The CDR3 nucleotides read TGTGCCAGCAGCTTAGGATGGGGTTTGAGGAATTCACCCCTCCACTTT.